The 27 T cell receptor beta chains presented below share a single source sample, sequenced in a study of T-cell memory formation after mild COVID-19. A single record per CDR3 protein comes from TCRdb applying MiXCR to the 5' RACE reads. The sample consists of some 440,000 distinct CDR3 sequences, 20% to 30% of them appearing once. Sample: PBMCs or a T cell subset sorted from them (not recorded which). The receptors shown here come from an adult woman who had mild COVID-19 (a few samples of this study predate the infection). Cell type and time point are not known.

This clonotype was recorded a few times. The chain uses TRBV5-1 and TRBJ1-4; D is possibly TRBD1 (6 bases). The CDR3 extends over 15 amino acids. V was pared by 2 bases and J by 8 bases, with 16 bases between. Germline assignment: CDR1 SGHRS and CDR2 YFSETQ. The CDR3 here is CASSFNRVAREKLFF. CDR3 sequence (DNA): TGCGCCAGCAGCTTCAACAGGGTGGCTAGAGAAAAACTGTTTTTT. Based on the CDR3 plus reference TRBV5-1 and TRBJ1-4, the full variable domain is KAGVTQTPRYLIKTRGQQVTLSCSPISGHRSVSWYQQTPGQGLQFLFEYFSETQRNKGNFPGRFSGRQFSNSRSEMNVSTLELGDSALYLCASSFNRVAREKLFFGSGTQLSVL.

The rearrangement joins TRBV5-1 to TRBJ2-3; 11 bases are shared with TRBD2. The germline V gene has CDR1 SGHRS and CDR2 YFSETQ. Trimming took 0 bases from V and 4 from J; bases not matched to a gene: 13. This CDR3 has 19 amino acids. CDR3 residues: CASSLAGTSGSVDADTQYF. CDR3 in DNA: TGCGCCAGCAGCTTGGCCGGAACTAGCGGGAGTGTTGATGCAGATACGCAGTATTTT.

This clonotype came up many times. The rearrangement links TRBV13 to TRBJ2-7, with 10 nucleotides matching TRBD2. The trim removed 4 bases at V and 0 bases at J, leaving 12 bases unmatched. CDR1 is PRHDT, CDR2 FYEKMQ, per germline (reference sequence). The CDR3 contains 18 residues. CDR3 nucleotide sequence: TGTGCCAGCAGCTCGCCGGTTACTAGCGGGAAGAGCTCCTACGAGCAGTACTTC. Its protein product is CASSSPVTSGKSSYEQYF.

J is TRBJ2-2 and V is TRBV29-1; TRBD1 matches 7 bases. The junction had 12 bases not matched to a gene; V was cut back by 7 bases and J by 7 bases. The germline V gene encodes CDR1 SQVTM and CDR2 ANQGSEA. The CDR3 contains 14 residues. The CDR3 is CSALDRAAHGELFF. The CDR3 DNA is TGCAGCGCCCTAGACAGGGCTGCACACGGGGAGCTGTTTTTT.

This clonotype has just a few counts. The chain uses TRBV12-3 or TRBV12-4 and TRBJ1-1; weak D call: TRBD1 (6 bases). The length of the CDR3 is 12 residues. Trimming removed 7 bases at V and 4 bases at J, with 10 bases between. The CDR3: CASTQDSTEAFF. CDR3 bases: TGTGCCAGCACCCAGGACAGCACTGAAGCTTTCTTT.

The J gene is TRBJ2-5, the V gene TRBV4-1, with TRBD1 as a possible D gene (6 bases). V was shortened by 0 bases and J by 2 bases, with 19 bases between the two germline ends. Germline CDR1 MGHRA, CDR2 YSYEKL. The CDR3 covers 18 residues. The CDR3 DNA sequence: TGCGCCAGCAGCCAAGATCCAGGGGTGGTCCGCTCGCAAGAGACCCAGTACTTC. Amino acid sequence: CASSQDPGVVRSQETQYF.

This clonotype appeared a few times. One end of the junction is discordant with germline, which a read error may explain. V gene TRBV7-9 combines with J gene TRBJ2-5; TRBD2 aligns across 10 bases. Germline CDR1 and CDR2: SEHNR and FQNEAQ (reference sequence). The CDR3 loop spans 15 amino acids. The CDR3 DNA reads as TGTGCCGGCAGCACTAGCGGGACCCTCCAAGAGACCCAGTACTTC. Translation: CAGSTSGTLQETQYF.

This clonotype was seen a few times. The chain uses TRBV5-1 and TRBJ2-1; D not certain. Trimming took 2 bases from V and 5 from J, leaving 5 bases between them. This CDR3 comprises 12 residues. Per germline, CDR1 SGHRS and CDR2 YFSETQ. The CDR3 region is CASSLNDNEQFF. DNA for the CDR3: TGCGCCAGCAGCTTAAACGACAATGAGCAGTTCTTC.

This clonotype has a handful of counts. The chain is built from TRBV4-2 and TRBJ1-1; tentatively, D is TRBD1 (5 bases). The CDR3 contains 17 residues. V was clipped by 0 bases and J by 4 bases, with 18 bases between them. Germline values: CDR1 LGHNA, CDR2 YNFKEQ. The DNA of the CDR3 is TGTGCCAGCAGCCAAGATGAGGCGACGGGGGGGAGCACTGAAGCTTTCTTT. Its protein is CASSQDEATGGSTEAFF.

This clonotype was found a few times. V and J are TRBV5-1 and TRBJ2-1, with 8 bases identical to TRBD2. Germline V lookup: CDR1 SGHRS, CDR2 YFSETQ. The trim removed 2 bases at V and 6 bases at J, leaving 4 bases unmatched. The CDR3 sequence is 14 residues long. Written as DNA, the CDR3 is TGCGCCAGCAGCTTAGCGGGAGCCCCCAATGAGCAGTTCTTC. Encoded protein: CASSLAGAPNEQFF.

This chain joins TRBV24-1 and TRBJ2-3, with 7 positions matching TRBD1. The germline V gene encodes CDR1 KGHDR and CDR2 SFDVKD. Unmatched junction bases numbered 10, after V lost 12 bases and J lost 2 bases. CDR3 length: 14 residues. The CDR3 sequence: CAVQGDTPTDTQYF. The CDR3 DNA reads as TGTGCCGTTCAGGGGGACACCCCCACAGATACGCAGTATTTT.

The chain links TRBV10-3 to TRBJ1-2; possible D gene TRBD1, 6 bases. Trimming cost V 9 bases and J 8 bases, with 22 bases left between them. The CDR3 is 14 amino acids. Per germline, CDR1 ENHRY and CDR2 SYGVKD. The CDR3: CAMATGLQFLGYTF. In DNA form, the CDR3 reads TGTGCCATGGCGACAGGCCTCCAGTTTCTCGGCTACACCTTC.

The genes are TRBV11-3 and TRBJ2-1; no definite D call. The CDR3 loop spans 14 amino acids. V was clipped by 2 bases and J by 5 bases, with 10 bases between them. Germline CDR1 and CDR2: SGHNT and YENEEA. The CDR3 reads CASSLWGTDNEQFF. CDR3 sequence (DNA): TGTGCCAGCAGCTTATGGGGTACGGACAATGAGCAGTTCTTC.

This clonotype was seen repeatedly, ten times or more. A junction boundary mismatches the germline segment, possibly from a read error. The chain is built from TRBV5-1 and TRBJ2-2, with D perhaps TRBD2 (5 bases). CDR1 and CDR2 from the germline V gene are SGHRS and YFSETQ. The length of the CDR3 is 14 residues. The CDR3 coding sequence is TGTGCCAGCAGCTTAGAGGGGAACACCGGGGAGCTGTTTTTT. It is translated as CASSLEGNTGELFF.

This clonotype was detected a few times. The chain recombines TRBV6-4 with TRBJ2-6; D possibly corresponds to TRBD2 (5 bases). Germline CDR1 MRHNA, CDR2 SNTAGT. The CDR3 is 16 residues long. Deletions cut 2 bases from V and 2 bases from J, with 10 bases between. Here the CDR3 DNA reads TGTGCCAGCAGTGACCTGGCCGGGGCTGGGGCCAACGTCCTGACTTTC. Translation: CASSDLAGAGANVLTF.

This clonotype was detected only a few times. This chain links TRBV7-3 with TRBJ1-1; D is undetermined. This CDR3 contains 15 residues. CDR1 and CDR2 (germline): SGHTA, FQGTGA. V shed 1 base and J shed 1 base, with 10 bases lying between them. CDR3 sequence (DNA): TGTGCCAGCAGCTTAAGGCCCCTGTCGAACACTGAAGCTTTCTTT. Translation gives CASSLRPLSNTEAFF. Using reference TRBV7-3 and TRBJ1-1 for the parts outside the CDR3, the full variable domain is GAGVSQTPSNKVTEKGKYVELRCDPISGHTALYWYRQSLGQGPEFLIYFQGTGAADDSGLPNDRFFAVRPEGSVSTLKIQRTERGDSAVYLCASSLRPLSNTEAFFGQGTRLTVV.

This chain connects TRBV6-6 to TRBJ2-6, with a tentative D call TRBD1 (6 bases). V was clipped by 4 bases and J by 0 bases, with 10 bases between them. Germline V gives CDR1 MNHNY, CDR2 SVGAGI (reference sequence). This CDR3 contains 16 residues. The CDR3 sequence: CASSLTGSSGANVLTF. The CDR3 coding sequence is TGTGCCAGCAGTTTAACAGGGAGCTCTGGGGCCAACGTCCTGACTTTC.

This clonotype has just a few counts. The chain joins TRBV24-1 to TRBJ2-3; 8 bases fit TRBD1. V lost 4 bases, J lost 0 bases, and 8 bases stayed unmatched. Germline V gene sequence: CDR1 KGHDR, CDR2 SFDVKD. The CDR3 length is 17 residues. The CDR3 coding sequence is TGTGCCACCAGTGACCGGACAGGGTTTCGAAGCACAGATACGCAGTATTTT. Its protein product is CATSDRTGFRSTDTQYF.

This clonotype occurred a few times. The chain uses TRBV5-4 and TRBJ2-5; 8 positions match TRBD1. J was trimmed by 4 bases and V by 4 bases; bases with no gene match: 9. CDR1 SGHNT and CDR2 YYREEE come from the germline V gene (reference sequence). There are 15 residues in the CDR3. CDR3 in DNA: TGTGCCAGCAGCCCAGGACAGGGATCAATAGAGACCCAGTACTTC. It encodes CASSPGQGSIETQYF.

This clonotype was detected a few times. The chain employs TRBV6-1 and TRBJ2-7, with D unclear. V lost 1 base and J lost 6, with 7 bases in between. Germline values: CDR1 MNHNS, CDR2 SASEGT. The CDR3 covers 12 residues. CDR3 loop: CASSEGLTEQYF. The CDR3 DNA follows: TGTGCCAGCAGTGAAGGACTTACCGAGCAGTACTTC.

J is TRBJ2-2 and V is TRBV18; D not resolved. The CDR3 consists of 14 residues. Germline CDR1 and CDR2: KGHSH and LQKENI. V was shortened by 0 bases and J by 6 bases, with 8 bases between the two germline ends. CDR3 coding DNA: TGTGCCAGCTCACCACCAACCCCAGCCGGGGAGCTGTTTTTT. It translates to CASSPPTPAGELFF.

A remark on this clonotype: The junction departs from the called germline gene at one end, perhaps through a read error. The rearrangement uses TRBV7-8 and TRBJ1-5, with D perhaps TRBD1 (5 bases). The CDR3 is 14 residues long. Germline V CDR1 and CDR2: SGHVS, FQNEAQ. CDR3 nucleotides: TGTGCCAGCAGCTTTGTAGGGGTCGATCAGCTCCAGCATTTT. It yields the protein CASSFVGVDQLQHF.

This clonotype was picked up one time. V and J are TRBV29-1 and TRBJ2-7; 8 bases align to TRBD1. The CDR3 contains 13 residues. CDR1 is SQVTM and CDR2 is ANQGSEA in the germline V gene. Trimming at V came to 5 bases and at J to 4 bases, leaving 7 bases not matched to a gene. CDR3 DNA sequence: TGCAGCGTTACAGGACAGGGTTTGTACGAGCAGTACTTC. Its protein is CSVTGQGLYEQYF.

This clonotype has more than one count but fewer than ten. The chain is built from TRBV7-3 and TRBJ2-5; 14 nucleotides align to TRBD2. With 1 base clipped from V and 5 bases from J, the junction kept 15 bases outside the gene matches. CDR3 length: 20 residues. Germline CDR1 is SGHTA and CDR2 is FQGTGA. Here the CDR3 reads CASSLSTSGLAGGGQETQYF. In DNA, the CDR3 is TGTGCCAGCAGCTTAAGCACGTCCGGACTAGCGGGAGGCGGACAGGAGACCCAGTACTTC. Complete variable domain (other parts from reference TRBV7-3 and TRBJ2-5): GAGVSQTPSNKVTEKGKYVELRCDPISGHTALYWYRQSLGQGPEFLIYFQGTGAADDSGLPNDRFFAVRPEGSVSTLKIQRTERGDSAVYLCASSLSTSGLAGGGQETQYFGPGTRLLVL.

This clonotype was detected a few times. The chain joins TRBV5-1 to TRBJ2-1; D remains ambiguous. This CDR3 comprises 15 residues. Trimming left V 4 bases short and J 5 bases short, with 16 bases between. The germline V gene has CDR1 SGHRS and CDR2 YFSETQ. The CDR3 DNA reads as TGCGCCAGCAGCCCACCCTTAAGTCCAGACAATGAGCAGTTCTTC. Protein sequence: CASSPPLSPDNEQFF. The whole variable domain, filled in from reference TRBV5-1 and TRBJ2-1, reads KAGVTQTPRYLIKTRGQQVTLSCSPISGHRSVSWYQQTPGQGLQFLFEYFSETQRNKGNFPGRFSGRQFSNSRSEMNVSTLELGDSALYLCASSPPLSPDNEQFFGPGTRLTVL.

CDR3 in DNA: TGTGCCAGTAGTATTCGACAGGGAGGACCAGATACGCAGTATTTT. Residues: CASSIRQGGPDTQYF. The chain has TRBV19 and TRBJ2-3, with D maybe TRBD1 (7 bases). CDR3 size: 15 residues. V was trimmed by 3 bases and J by 4 bases, leaving 14 bases between them. Germline CDR1 reads LNHDA; CDR2 reads SQIVND (reference sequence). The full variable domain, its missing parts supplied by reference TRBV19 and TRBJ2-3, is DGGITQSPKYLFRKEGQNVTLSCEQNLNHDAMYWYRQDPGQGLRLIYYSQIVNDFQKGDIAEGYSVSREKKESFPLTVTSAQKNPTAFYLCASSIRQGGPDTQYFGPGTRLTVL.

The genes are TRBV3-1 and TRBJ2-7; TRBD2 agrees at 8 bases. Per germline, CDR1 LGHDT and CDR2 YNNKEL (reference sequence). V lost 5 bases and J lost 2; bases outside the gene matches: 5. The CDR3 extends over 14 amino acids. The CDR3 nucleotides are TGTGCCAGCAGCTTTTGGCGGGAGGCCTACGAGCAGTACTTC. This codes for CASSFWREAYEQYF.